The source of this T cell receptor (beta chain) is a study of cytomegalovirus exposure and HLA in healthy donors. The study's findings and limits: In a later analysis, at a false discovery rate of 0.05, under 20,000 TCR beta sequences were associated with HLA alleles.

PCR was performed using 60 Vbeta and 13 Jbeta primers. Sequencing was performed with immunoSEQ multiplex PCR; in TCRdb, only in-frame clones are kept and a portion is missing. The table shows under 80,000 clones, with around 75% occurring only once. The CDR3 runs to 15 residues. CDR1 is LNHDA and CDR2 is SQIVND in the germline V gene (reference sequence). J lost 5 bases, V lost 3 bases, and 6 bases had no gene match. About this clone itself: Antigen unknown.

The sample consisted of PBMCs. The origin of this receptor is a man aged 45-60 years in good health and CMV-seropositive. J is TRBJ2-5 and V is TRBV19; 10 positions agree with TRBD2. The CDR3 here is CASSIILAGAETQYF. The CDR3 DNA reads TGTGCCAGTAGTATCATCCTAGCGGGAGCGGAGACCCAGTACTTC. Using reference TRBV19 and TRBJ2-5 for the parts outside the CDR3, the full variable domain is DGGITQSPKYLFRKEGQNVTLSCEQNLNHDAMYWYRQDPGQGLRLIYYSQIVNDFQKGDIAEGYSVSREKKESFPLTVTSAQKNPTAFYLCASSIILAGAETQYFGPGTRLLVL.